This T cell receptor beta chain was retrieved from a study of cytomegalovirus exposure and HLA in healthy donors. PCR amplification relied on 60 Vbeta primers (plus 13 Jbeta primers). The table came from immunoSEQ multiplex PCR; TCRdb's copy has only in-frame clones and leaves some out. The repertoire includes 160,000 or so clones, about 68% of them detected once, and around 2.4% sits in the top ten. From germline, CDR1 is SGDLS and CDR2 YYNGEE. V was clipped by 0 bases and J by 8 bases, with 15 bases between them. The CDR3 has 15 amino acids. Sequenced sample: PBMCs. The source of this sequence is a female donor in good health and CMV-seronegative. The chain uses TRBV9 and TRBJ2-4, with a possible D match to TRBD2 (5 bases). The CDR3 DNA reads TGTGCCAGCAGCGTAGAGGATCGGATCGGGGACATTCAGTACTTC. This codes for CASSVEDRIGDIQYF.